This record concerns one T cell receptor beta chain sequence. Its antigen is currently not known. No base quality values were provided; no much bigger clone lies one nucleotide off. Using the deep immunoSEQ assay, TCR CDR3 regions were amplified from genomic DNA by multiplex PCR. For each cell subset, the extracted genomic DNA was distributed evenly across all wells of several immunoSEQ 96-well plates, and each plate served as one replicate. Each replicate PCR for sorted subsets received about 200 ng genomic DNA, equal to roughly 30,000 T cell genomes. Purified libraries were measured with a Qubit 3.0 fluorometer, size-checked on a Bioanalyzer 2100, and measured again with the KAPA Library Quantification kit. A separate single-read 150-cycle Illumina NextSeq 550 flow cell was used to sequence each immunoSEQ 96-well plate. In the paper's pipeline: Because the immunoSEQ output held only junctional sequences and lacked quality scores, the filtering could not match the filtering applied to full-length reads. To assign V/J genes and CDR3, sequences were annotated using PyIR, a Python wrapper for IgBLAST v1.9, with IMGT germline references. Any read was removed if the V/J assignment was weak (E-value above 1e-6), the CDR3 was missing, or the read contained stop codons, out-of-frame junctions, or ambiguous translated residues. V3J clonotypes were defined as sequences sharing the same inferred V gene, J gene, and CDR3 amino acid sequence. To compute the percentage overlap between repertoires, the number of shared unique clonotypes was divided by the size of the smaller repertoire. Three approaches were used to assess repertoire richness: RTK rarefaction, the Chao1 estimator, and Recon v2.1 estimates of unobserved clonotypes. Generation probabilities for all TCRbeta clonotypes obtained by the gDNA method from a handful of donors were computed using OLGA. TCRdb took this table from immuneACCESS and kept in-frame rearrangements with V and J called. Such tables lack part of the clones; where checked against another copy, unresolved V genes explain under half of the gap, and the rest is unexplained. V, J and clone size are those of that table, while D and trimming were read from the DNA. For this sample there are 600,000 to 700,000 clones; approximately 73% appear just once. The ten most abundant clones make up roughly 2% of the sample.

The donors were healthy, HIV-negative adults with no recently reported acute infections or vaccinations. Only Caucasian adults living in Nashville, Tennessee, USA were represented among the donors. Magnetic negative selection was used to enrich CD4+ T cells, after which naive cells were positively selected on CD45RA and the negative fraction became the memory subset. Blood was collected by leukapheresis, and PBMCs were isolated by Ficoll-Histopaque density gradient centrifugation and then cryopreserved in liquid nitrogen vapor phase. Purity and quantity of every magnetically sorted T cell population were checked by analytical flow cytometry. From each sorted fraction, genomic DNA was isolated and quantified by UV absorbance on a Nanodrop 2000c. The data were taken from a study of shared clonotypes between healthy human individuals (dated by TCRdb to the early 2020s). About the investigation overall: The cohort included three men and two women between 18 and 49 years of age. To increase sequencing depth and limit assay-specific biases, different laboratories used diverse techniques to prepare libraries and sequence TCR repertoires. For each donor, CD4 naive and CD4 memory were each run on three plates, CD8 naive on two plates, and CD8 memory on one plate. Per donor, leukapheresis produced somewhere between about 0.94 and 9.5 billion PBMCs. The study deeply sequenced blood TCR repertoires of about five healthy adults to estimate repertoire size and the extent of clonotype sharing between individuals.

What the authors observed across the whole study: Across a handful of donors, approximately 5% of naive CD4, approximately 3.6% of naive CD8, 2% to 2.5% of memory CD4, and about 0.44% of memory CD8 clonotypes were shared. Compared with non-shared clonotypes, clonotypes shared by all four sorted-subset donors had higher generation probabilities. Based on pairwise subsampling, the degree of clonotype sharing among donors was expected to be affected by sequencing depth. Sampling was restricted to blood, and TCR repertoires in tissue are likely to differ from TCR repertoires in blood. Naive subsets generally had larger estimated clonotype richness than memory subsets did. Incomplete sequencing was indicated by rarefaction of sorted-subset datasets, despite the large sequencing depth. The genetic and exposure-history diversity represented was limited by the small number of donors.

The CDR3 contains 14 residues, cysteine and phenylalanine counted. The read is trimmed to its CDR3 DNA, 42 bases read in frame from base 1. CDR1 is given as SQVTM and CDR2 as ANQGSEA, both from the germline V gene. Germline trimming amounts to 4 bases on V and 5 bases on J, with 9 as the count of junction bases outside the gene matches. Sequencing input: memory CD4+ T cells sorted from blood. The cell subset or site label for this specimen denotes: CD45RA-negative fraction. This chain is built from TRBV29-1 and TRBJ1-1, with 8 junctional bases fitting TRBD1. The sequence was collected from a woman in her twenties or thirties in good health. The sequence in DNA is TGCAGCGTTGTCATGAGACAGGGGAGAACTGAAGCTTTCTTT. Its product reads: CSVVMRQGRTEAFF.